The entry below describes one TCR beta chain. Method: immunoSEQ multiplex PCR; TCRdb's copy keeps in-frame clones and lacks some. The sample has approximately 200,000 clones, about 90% seen once. The data were obtained in a study of blood T cell repertoires in COVID-19. This study enrolled people aged 18 to 89 from about two dozen US geographic areas. The study recruited exposed participants who had met a COVID-19 case within 2 weeks before entry. This TCR came from a woman younger than 45 who had been exposed to COVID-19. The material sequenced was PBMCs or T cells enriched from blood (not recorded which).

The CDR3 DNA follows: TGTGCCAGCAGCCAAGAGAGTGGGACTAGCGGTTACAATGAGCAGTTCTTC. Amino acids: CASSQESGTSGYNEQFF. The V call is TRBV4-2, the J call TRBJ2-1, with 11 bases fitting TRBD2. Losses at the gene ends were 0 bases for V and 4 bases for J; bases not matched to a gene: 5. This CDR3 contains 17 residues. CDR1 and CDR2 from the germline V gene are LGHNA and YNFKEQ.